The entry below describes one T cell receptor (beta chain). Antigen: not known. Some clones are missing from TCRdb's copy, which holds only in-frame ones; the method was immunoSEQ multiplex PCR. Among 25,000 to 35,000 clones listed, around two thirds were seen once. It was after 10 days of culture that CD4+ T cells were isolated. Each participant was given two doses of one vaccine (BNT162b2 or mRNA-1273). Both day 3 and day 7 saw half the medium replaced with IL-2 medium. This record belongs to a study of vaccination effects on CD4 cells after COVID-19. Study in general: Post-vaccine specimens arrived a median 72 days past the second dose.

V trimming: 7 bases; J trimming: 3 bases; junction bases outside the gene matches: 9. Germline CDR1 GTSNPN, CDR2 SVGIG (reference sequence). The CDR3 loop spans 13 amino acids. General study results and limits: Late after vaccination, infection- and vaccine-induced clones showed marked clonal contraction. Only a few convalescent patients and no early post-infection timepoints featured in the study.

This specimen was CD4+ T cells from PBMCs cultured without peptide, taken after COVID-19 vaccination. This chain links TRBV30 with TRBJ2-7; 7 nucleotides match TRBD1. The sequence derives from a human donor who received a COVID-19 vaccine. The CDR3 DNA reads as TGTGCCTCGGCAAGGGACAGCTACTACGAGCAGTACTTC. Translating it yields CASARDSYYEQYF.